The rows below give T cell receptor beta chains drawn from one sample of a study of blood T cell repertoires in COVID-19. Profiling relied on immunoSEQ multiplex PCR, and the TCRdb table lists in-frame clones only, not all of them. The profile shows about 300,000 clones, 85% to 90% of them singletons. Material for sequencing was peripheral blood. Every receptor here comes from a woman in her forties or fifties with COVID-19, enrolled during active disease. Each CDR3 is given with its conserved first and last residue. D genes are given only for firm matches. Clone size is not always given. Where it is, it says once, few, many or a class for expanded clones.

CDR3nt: TGTGCCACCAGCAGAGGACAGGGGAACACCGGGGAGCTGTTTTTT
CDR3aa: CATSRGQGNTGELFF
abundance: NA
v_gene: TRBV15
j_gene: TRBJ2-2
d_gene: TRBD1

CDR3nt: TGCGCCAGCAGCAGGACCCGGGACAGGGGCTCTGAAGCTTTCTTT
CDR3aa: CASSRTRDRGSEAFF
abundance: many
v_gene: TRBV5-1
j_gene: TRBJ1-1
d_gene: TRBD1

CDR3nt: TGTGCCAGTACAGGGATCTCCTACAATGAGCAGTTCTTC
CDR3aa: CASTGISYNEQFF
abundance: NA
v_gene: TRBV19
j_gene: TRBJ2-1
d_gene: NA

CDR3nt: TGTGCCACCAGCAGAGATCGAGGGGAGACCCAGTACTTC
CDR3aa: CATSRDRGETQYF
abundance: NA
v_gene: TRBV15
j_gene: TRBJ2-5
d_gene: NA

CDR3nt: TGTGCCAGCTCACAGGGACAGCTCAAGGGGGATACGCAGTATTTT
CDR3aa: CASSQGQLKGDTQYF
abundance: NA
v_gene: TRBV18
j_gene: TRBJ2-3
d_gene: TRBD1

CDR3nt: TGTGCCAGCAGCCCCCGGGACAAGGTTGAAAAACTGTTTTTT
CDR3aa: CASSPRDKVEKLFF
abundance: NA
v_gene: TRBV7-2
j_gene: TRBJ1-4
d_gene: NA

CDR3nt: TGTGCCAGTAGTGCTCGGACAGGGGGCGGTAACACTGAAGCTTTCTTT
CDR3aa: CASSARTGGGNTEAFF
abundance: NA
v_gene: TRBV19
j_gene: TRBJ1-1
d_gene: TRBD1

CDR3nt: TGTGCCAGCAGCTTGGGCAGGGAAGCTTTCTTT
CDR3aa: CASSLGREAFF
abundance: once
v_gene: TRBV7-3
j_gene: TRBJ1-1
d_gene: NA

CDR3nt: TGTGCCAGCAGCTTACAGGGGCAACTTTACGAGCAGTACTTC
CDR3aa: CASSLQGQLYEQYF
abundance: NA
v_gene: TRBV11-2
j_gene: TRBJ2-7
d_gene: NA

CDR3nt: TGTGCCTGGCACCGGGACACCGCGAACACTGAAGCTTTCTTT
CDR3aa: CAWHRDTANTEAFF
abundance: NA
v_gene: TRBV30
j_gene: TRBJ1-1
d_gene: NA

CDR3nt: TGCAGCGTTGGGGCCTCCGGGACAGGATTGTACGAGCAGTACTTC
CDR3aa: CSVGASGTGLYEQYF
abundance: NA
v_gene: TRBV29-1
j_gene: TRBJ2-7
d_gene: TRBD1